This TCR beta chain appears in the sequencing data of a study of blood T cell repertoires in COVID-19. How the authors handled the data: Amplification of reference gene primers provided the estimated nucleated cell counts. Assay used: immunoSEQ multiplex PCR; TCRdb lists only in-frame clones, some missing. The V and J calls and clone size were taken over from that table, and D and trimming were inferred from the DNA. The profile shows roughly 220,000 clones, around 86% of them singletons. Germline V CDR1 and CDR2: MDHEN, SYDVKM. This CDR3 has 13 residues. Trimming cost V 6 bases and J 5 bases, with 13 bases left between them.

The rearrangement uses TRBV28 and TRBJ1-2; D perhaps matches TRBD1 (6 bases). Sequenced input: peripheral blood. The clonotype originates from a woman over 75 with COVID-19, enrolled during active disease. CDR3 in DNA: TGTGCCAGCAGGTACAGGGTGGGGTATGGCTACACCTTC. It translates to CASRYRVGYGYTF.